These T cell receptor beta chains were read from a single sample in a study of blood T cell repertoires in COVID-19. Assay: immunoSEQ multiplex PCR; the TCRdb copy retains only in-frame clones and omits some. The sample records 150,000 to 200,000 clones, 82% being singletons. Input material: PBMCs or T cells enriched from blood (not recorded which). The receptor set was obtained from a woman aged 60-75 years with acute COVID-19. Both conserved end residues are part of each CDR3. A D gene is named only where the DNA matches it firmly. Clone sizes are given selectively: once, few, many, or a class where the clone is expanded.

size	V	J	D	CDR3	DNA
.	TRBV5-6	TRBJ1-5	.	CASSLGRNQPQHF	TGTGCCAGCAGCTTGGGGAGAAATCAGCCCCAGCATTTT
few	TRBV2	TRBJ1-2	.	CASTQARDGYTF	TGTGCCAGCACACAGGCCAGGGATGGCTACACCTTC
.	TRBV6-2/TRBV6-3	TRBJ1-4	.	CASSYSIARGSATNEKLFF	TGTGCCAGCAGTTACTCGATTGCACGGGGATCCGCAACTAATGAAAAACTGTTTTTT
once	TRBV7-2	TRBJ1-4	.	CASSLGSEKLFF	TGTGCCAGCAGCTTAGGTTCGGAAAAACTGTTTTTT
.	TRBV11-2	TRBJ2-1	.	CASRREIGNEQFF	TGTGCCAGCAGACGGGAAATCGGGAATGAGCAGTTCTTC
.	TRBV11-3	TRBJ2-1	TRBD1	CASSLVGGAVGEQFF	TGTGCCAGCAGCTTAGTAGGGGGCGCGGTCGGTGAGCAGTTCTTC
.	TRBV3-1/TRBV3-2	TRBJ1-1	TRBD1	CASGSDGTGKRAFF	TGTGCCAGCGGATCCGACGGGACAGGGAAGAGAGCTTTCTTT
.	TRBV3-1/TRBV3-2	TRBJ2-2	.	CASSQVAPAGANTGELFF	TGTGCCAGCAGCCAAGTAGCCCCGGCAGGGGCGAACACCGGGGAGCTGTTTTTT
.	TRBV7-9	TRBJ2-6	.	CASSTPGAGANVLTF	TGTGCCAGCAGCACACCAGGGGCTGGGGCCAACGTCCTGACTTTC
few	TRBV19	TRBJ1-5	.	CASSTDRHNQPQHF	TGTGCCAGTAGTACAGACAGGCACAATCAGCCCCAGCATTTT
.	TRBV10-1	TRBJ1-2	.	CASSTGAYGYTF	TGCGCCAGCAGCACAGGAGCCTATGGCTACACCTTC
.	TRBV5-1	TRBJ1-2	.	CASSSRGEGGSGYTF	TGCGCCAGCAGCTCACGGGGGGAGGGTGGATCTGGCTACACCTTC
.	TRBV11-2	TRBJ1-3	.	CASSLELSNTIYF	TGTGCCAGCAGCTTAGAACTCTCCAACACCATATATTTT
.	TRBV4-3	TRBJ1-1	TRBD1	CASSQTTGGNTEAFF	TGCGCCAGCAGCCAAACGACAGGGGGGAACACTGAAGCTTTCTTT
few	TRBV2	TRBJ1-2	.	CASSGSGSNYGYTF	TGTGCCAGCAGTGGATCAGGGTCTAACTATGGCTACACCTTC
.	TRBV27	TRBJ2-2	.	CASSLFGRANTGELFF	TGTGCCAGCAGTTTATTTGGTCGCGCGAACACCGGGGAGCTGTTTTTT
.	TRBV28	TRBJ2-2	TRBD2	CASSPGLAGAGELFF	TGTGCCAGCAGTCCCGGACTAGCGGGGGCTGGGGAGCTGTTTTTT
few	TRBV18	TRBJ1-2	TRBD1	CASSPSRTGDYGYTF	TGTGCCAGCTCACCATCGAGGACAGGGGACTATGGCTACACCTTC
.	TRBV24-1	TRBJ1-3	.	CATSPQNTIYF	TGTGCCACCAGTCCCCAAAACACCATATATTTT
.	TRBV16	TRBJ1-4	.	CASSQPGHEILANEKLFF	TGTGCCAGCAGCCAACCGGGACATGAAATCCTTGCTAATGAAAAACTGTTTTTT
.	TRBV9	TRBJ2-4	TRBD2	CASSAGSGGAGDIQYF	TGTGCCAGCAGCGCCGGAAGCGGGGGGGCCGGGGACATTCAGTACTTC
few	TRBV5-1	TRBJ1-2	.	CASSLEVGSNYGYTF	TGCGCCAGCAGCTTGGAAGTGGGTAGCAACTATGGCTACACCTTC
.	TRBV19	TRBJ1-6	.	CASRGGGPAGGGPLHF	TGTGCCAGTAGAGGGGGGGGCCCGGCCGGAGGAGGACCCCTCCACTTT
.	TRBV15	TRBJ1-1	.	CATSRDQEEGAFF	TGTGCCACCAGCAGAGATCAGGAGGAGGGAGCTTTCTTT
.	TRBV18	TRBJ1-2	TRBD1	CASSPRDRATYGYTF	TGTGCCAGCTCACCACGGGACAGGGCTACCTATGGCTACACCTTC
.	TRBV7-2	TRBJ2-5	.	CASSPAYRETQYF	TGTGCCAGCAGCCCCGCCTACAGAGAGACCCAGTACTTC
.	TRBV10-1	TRBJ2-7	TRBD1	CASSPRTGRREQYF	TGCGCCAGCAGCCCGAGGACAGGGAGGCGCGAGCAGTACTTC
.	TRBV9	TRBJ2-1	.	CASSDAGDNGIF	TGTGCCAGCAGCGATGCCGGGGACAACGGGATCTTC
.	TRBV5-1	TRBJ2-3	TRBD1	CASSSDRGADTQYF	TGCGCCAGCAGCTCCGACAGGGGTGCAGATACGCAGTATTTT
.	TRBV19	TRBJ2-1	TRBD1	CASRAGTGALNEQFF	TGTGCCAGTAGGGCCGGGACAGGGGCCCTCAATGAGCAGTTCTTC
.	TRBV19	TRBJ1-2	.	CASSSYFRQPGGVYGYTF	TGTGCCAGTAGCTCTTACTTCCGGCAGCCGGGGGGCGTTTATGGCTACACCTTC
.	TRBV28	TRBJ2-3	.	CASSVRDTQYF	TGTGCCAGCAGCGTTCGAGATACGCAGTATTTT
.	TRBV6-1	TRBJ1-2	.	CASSRQEAFYGYTF	TGTGCCAGCAGCCGACAGGAAGCCTTCTATGGCTACACCTTC
.	TRBV21-1	TRBJ2-7	.	CASSKCVQRSF	TGTGCCAGCAGCAAATGCGTTCAGCGGTCTTTC
.	TRBV4-3	TRBJ2-3	TRBD2	CASSQGGSGSHTQYF	TGCGCCAGCAGCCAAGGGGGTAGCGGGAGTCATACGCAGTATTTT
.	TRBV5-6	TRBJ1-6	.	CASSRWGLDNSPLHF	TGTGCCAGCAGTAGATGGGGACTGGATAATTCACCCCTCCACTTT
.	TRBV18	TRBJ2-6	.	CASSPQGTGANVLTF	TGTGCCAGCTCACCCCAGGGAACTGGGGCCAACGTCCTGACTTTC
once	TRBV6-5	TRBJ1-2	TRBD1	CASSSNRGGGYTF	TGTGCCAGCAGTTCTAACAGGGGGGGTGGCTACACCTTC
.	TRBV29-1	TRBJ1-1	TRBD1	CSVAPGQSTEAFF	TGCAGCGTTGCACCGGGACAGAGCACTGAAGCTTTCTTT
.	TRBV12-5	TRBJ1-1	.	CATKTSPPRSAEAFF	TGTGCTACGAAGACATCCCCGCCCCGGTCGGCTGAAGCTTTCTTT
once	TRBV5-4	TRBJ2-1	TRBD2	CASSRGTSGTQYNEQFF	TGTGCCAGCAGCCGTGGGACTAGCGGGACACAATACAATGAGCAGTTCTTC
.	TRBV9	TRBJ1-1	.	CASSVRQVTTEAFF	TGTGCCAGCAGCGTACGGCAGGTTACGACTGAAGCTTTCTTT
.	TRBV2	TRBJ1-5	TRBD1	CASSGTGGRQPQHF	TGTGCCAGCAGTGGGACAGGGGGCCGGCAGCCCCAGCATTTT